Listed here is a single TCR beta chain. The source of the sample is a study of blood T cell repertoires in COVID-19. Study details: The origin of the acute and convalescent COVID-19 samples was the United States, Italy and Spain.

Original data processing: It was from reference gene primer amplification that nucleated cell counts were estimated. The table came from immunoSEQ multiplex PCR; TCRdb's copy has only in-frame clones and leaves some out. V and J calls and clone size come straight from that table; D and trimming were deduced from the DNA. This sample has fewer than 400,000 clones; roughly 90% occur once, and the top ten carry approximately 4.1%. This CDR3 comprises 14 residues. V shed 6 bases and J 9 bases; nucleotides not matched to a gene: 14. The germline V gene has CDR1 MNHNY and CDR2 SVGAGI (reference sequence). Sequenced material: PBMCs or T cells enriched from blood (not recorded which). This sequence was found in a woman aged 25 to 39 who had been exposed to COVID-19. This chain connects TRBV6-6 to TRBJ2-7; 7 bases align to TRBD1. The CDR3 DNA is TGTGCCAGCAGGGACCCGGGACAGCCTACGGTGCAGTACTTC. Translation: CASRDPGQPTVQYF.